This record covers a single T cell receptor (beta chain). With V trimmed by 3 bases and J by 6 bases, 14 bases remained unmatched. Germline V CDR1 and CDR2: DFQATT, SNEGSKA (reference sequence). This CDR3 is 16 amino acids long. These data originate in a study of T cells in Graves' hyperthyroidism and ophthalmopathy. Researchers amplified the TCR beta CDR3 regions from RNA transcripts. First-round RT-PCR of the TCR CDR3 relied on the HTBI primer set. TCRdb independently ran MiXCR on the multiplex PCR reads; one entry per CDR3 protein. The table lists roughly 420,000 distinct CDR3 sequences, roughly 13% of them singletons. If no ophthalmopathy progression occurred within 18 months, Graves' hyperthyroidism was stable.

V usage is TRBV20-1 and J usage is TRBJ2-3; 8 bases align to TRBD2. Specimen: blood. This TCR derives from a woman aged 18-30 years with Graves' hyperthyroidism. CDR3 residues: CSARVPGLDVGDTQYF. In DNA form, the CDR3 reads TGCAGTGCTAGGGTGCCGGGACTAGACGTGGGGGATACGCAGTATTTT.